This passage covers 30 T cell receptor beta chains from one sample sequenced in a study of cytomegalovirus exposure and HLA in healthy donors. PCR employed 60 Vbeta and 13 Jbeta primers. Repertoires were generated with immunoSEQ multiplex PCR, while TCRdb's copy carries only in-frame clones and drops some. The sample holds 75,000 to 90,000 clones; 55% to 85% are singletons and the top ten take 11%. The source material was PBMCs. The receptor set was obtained from a woman in her 40s in good health and CMV-seropositive.

V is TRBV30 and J is TRBJ2-7; D is undetermined. Per the germline V gene, CDR1 is GTSNPN and CDR2 is SVGIG (reference sequence). The CDR3 contains 12 residues. V lost 0 bases to trimming and J lost 4 bases, with 7 bases between them. The CDR3 protein is CAWSVISYEQYF. The CDR3 DNA sequence: TGTGCCTGGAGTGTTATCTCTTACGAGCAGTACTTC.

The chain employs TRBV9 and TRBJ2-1; 7 positions agree with TRBD2. The CDR3 is made up of 13 amino acids. Per the germline V gene, CDR1 is SGDLS and CDR2 is YYNGEE. V was clipped by 2 bases and J by 5 bases; unmatched bases: 1. CDR3 sequence (DNA): TGTGCCAGCAGCGTGACTAGCAACAATGAGCAGTTCTTC. This translates into CASSVTSNNEQFF.

The CDR3 DNA reads as TGTGCCACCGGGACTAGCGGGGGGGTCACAGATACGCAGTATTTT. Protein sequence: CATGTSGGVTDTQYF. The chain recombines TRBV10-3 with TRBJ2-3, with TRBD2 matching over 16 bases. V lost 10 bases and J lost 2; bases outside the gene matches: 3. Germline loops: CDR1 ENHRY, CDR2 SYGVKD. This CDR3 has 15 amino acids.

This rearrangement joins TRBV4-1 to TRBJ1-1, with 7 bases aligning to TRBD1. The germline V gene encodes CDR1 MGHRA and CDR2 YSYEKL. The CDR3 runs to 15 residues. V lost 1 base and J lost 4; bases outside the gene matches: 6. The CDR3 loop is CASSQGEGGRTEAFF. The CDR3 DNA reads as TGCGCCAGCAGCCAAGGAGAAGGGGGCCGCACTGAAGCTTTCTTT.

This chain joins TRBV28 and TRBJ1-1, with 7 nucleotides matching TRBD1. Germline V gene sequence: CDR1 MDHEN, CDR2 SYDVKM. This CDR3 region has 12 residues. V was clipped by 5 bases and J by 8 bases; unmatched bases: 5. As DNA, the CDR3 is TGTGCCAGCAGTGAGGACAGGAGGGAAGCTTTCTTT. This encodes CASSEDRREAFF.

As regards this clone: Distinct nucleotide sequences in the sample also encode this CDR3. The J gene is TRBJ1-5, the V gene TRBV6-5; D is undetermined. The V and J ends lost 0 bases and 6 bases respectively, with 6 bases between them. Per the germline V gene, CDR1 is MNHEY and CDR2 is SVGAGI. The CDR3 is 13 amino acids. In DNA, the CDR3 is TGTGCCAGCAGTTACTCGCGAGGTCAGCCCCAGCATTTT. Protein product: CASSYSRGQPQHF.

This clone was picked up many times. The CDR3 sequence is CASSELGLAGDGELFF. In DNA form, the CDR3 reads TGTGCCAGCAGTGAATTAGGATTAGCGGGAGACGGGGAGCTGTTTTTT. This chain links TRBV6-1 with TRBJ2-2; 9 bases are a match to TRBD2. With V trimmed by 2 bases and J by 7 bases, 8 bases remained unmatched. Looked up from germline, CDR1 is MNHNS and CDR2 is SASEGT. The CDR3 is 16 amino acids.

The J gene is TRBJ1-3, the V gene TRBV28, with unresolved D. The CDR3 length is 15 residues. V shed 6 bases and J shed 1 base, with 13 bases lying between them. In germline, CDR1 is MDHEN, CDR2 SYDVKM. In DNA form, the CDR3 reads TGTGCCAGCAGGCGCGATCGGACTTCTGGAAACACCATATATTTT. Encoded protein: CASRRDRTSGNTIYF.

V and J are TRBV7-9 and TRBJ2-1; the match to TRBD2 covers 9 bases. The germline gives CDR1 SEHNR, CDR2 FQNEAQ (reference sequence). J was trimmed by 15 bases and V by 3 bases; bases with no gene match: 9. CDR3 size: 13 residues. The CDR3 reads CASSFNEGTSPFF. The CDR3 coding sequence is TGTGCCAGCAGCTTTAATGAAGGGACTAGCCCGTTCTTC.

The rearrangement links TRBV6-5 to TRBJ2-7, with 8 bases aligning to TRBD2. CDR1 is MNHEY, CDR2 SVGAGI, per germline. The CDR3 totals 13 residues. Trimming removed 6 bases from V and 6 bases from J; junction bases left unmatched: 7. The CDR3 spells CASRTGGPSEQYF. The CDR3 region has the DNA TGTGCCAGCAGGACGGGAGGGCCGTCCGAGCAGTACTTC.

The chain couples TRBV5-1 to TRBJ2-1; 8 nucleotides match TRBD2. V lost 3 bases, J lost 8 bases, and 10 bases stayed unmatched. The CDR3 extends over 15 amino acids. The germline CDR1 and CDR2 sequences are SGHRS and YFSETQ. The CDR3 nucleotides read TGCGCCAGCAGCTACGACGGGAGGGCCGGAGATGAGCAGTTCTTC. Translation: CASSYDGRAGDEQFF.

The V and J genes are TRBV30 and TRBJ2-5; 9 bases agree with TRBD1. This CDR3 spans 12 amino acids. Germline trimming cut 7 bases from V and 4 bases from J; bases unmatched to any gene: 4. Germline CDR1 reads GTSNPN; CDR2 reads SVGIG (reference sequence). CDR3 sequence reads: CALTGGAETQYF. The CDR3 nucleotides read TGTGCCTTAACAGGGGGCGCAGAGACCCAGTACTTC.

This CDR3 reads CASTPEGDSYNEQFF. CDR3 bases: TGTGCCAGCACCCCCGAGGGGGACAGCTACAATGAGCAGTTCTTC. The chain is built from TRBV2 and TRBJ2-1; 7 bases map to TRBD1. Trimming cost V 7 bases and J 3 bases; bases outside gene matches: 9. Germline V gene data show CDR1 as SNHLY and CDR2 as FYNNEI. The CDR3 sequence is 15 residues long.

This clone was recorded once. The chain employs TRBV29-1 and TRBJ1-2; 12 nucleotides line up with TRBD1. Germline-derived CDR1 and CDR2 are SQVTM and ANQGSEA. The CDR3 is made up of 14 amino acids. V dropped 3 bases and J dropped 7; count of bases not matched to a gene: 6. CDR3 nucleotides: TGCAGCGTTGAGGGACAGGGGGCTGTAAGTGGCTACACCTTC. Its protein product is CSVEGQGAVSGYTF.

This clone was found a few times. The chain has TRBV2 and TRBJ2-3, with TRBD1 matching 8 bases. Per germline, CDR1 SNHLY and CDR2 FYNNEI. V was pared by 8 bases and J by 2 bases, with 6 bases of the junction left unmatched. The CDR3 is 14 amino acids. The CDR3 here is CASLNRGITDTQYF. The CDR3 bases are TGTGCCAGCCTGAACAGGGGGATCACAGATACGCAGTATTTT.

The V and J genes are TRBV28 and TRBJ1-2; D not resolved. V gave up 6 bases and J gave up 4 bases, with 12 bases separating them. From germline, CDR1 is MDHEN and CDR2 SYDVKM. The CDR3 consists of 13 residues. CDR3 amino acids: CASREFQSYGYTF. The CDR3 coding sequence is TGTGCCAGCAGGGAGTTCCAAAGCTATGGCTACACCTTC.

The rearrangement joins TRBV19 to TRBJ2-7; 7 nucleotides match TRBD1. Trimming cost V 2 bases and J 6 bases; bases outside gene matches: 13. In germline, CDR1 is LNHDA, CDR2 SQIVND (reference sequence). The CDR3 loop spans 16 amino acids. The CDR3 nucleotides read TGTGCCAGTAGTATATTGGCAGGGGGATCTTCAGGCGAGCAGTACTTC. It yields the protein CASSILAGGSSGEQYF.

The rearrangement joins TRBV5-6 to TRBJ1-6, with D perhaps TRBD1 (6 bases). The length of the CDR3 is 16 residues. V was pared by 3 bases and J by 10 bases, with 20 bases between. Germline-derived CDR1 and CDR2 are SGHDT and YYEEEE. The CDR3 is CASSSQGGGARSPLHF. The CDR3 nucleotides read TGTGCCAGCAGCTCCCAGGGAGGGGGGGCTCGGTCACCCCTCCACTTT. The full variable domain, rest sourced from reference TRBV5-6 and TRBJ1-6, is DAGVTQSPTHLIKTRGQQVTLRCSPKSGHDTVSWYQQALGQGPQFIFQYYEEEERQRGNFPDRFSGHQFPNYSSELNVNALLLGDSALYLCASSSQGGGARSPLHFGNGTRLTVT.

V is TRBV6-1 and J is TRBJ2-7; 8 nucleotides line up with TRBD2. J lost 1 base, V lost 4 bases, and 6 bases had no gene match. The CDR3 sequence is 15 residues long. The germline gives CDR1 MNHNS, CDR2 SASEGT. CDR3 bases: TGTGCCAGCAGTGGGTATAGCGGGACTTCCTACGAGCAGTACTTC. Protein: CASSGYSGTSYEQYF.

This clone was observed a few times. The chain combines TRBV7-2 with TRBJ2-7; 9 bases match TRBD1. This CDR3 is 14 amino acids long. After removal of 5 bases from V and 4 bases from J, the junction contained 6 bases not matched to a gene. The germline V gene encodes CDR1 SGHTA and CDR2 FQGNSA. The CDR3 loop reads CASSPDRGPYEQYF. Written as DNA, the CDR3 is TGTGCCAGCAGCCCGGACAGGGGCCCATACGAGCAGTACTTC.

V and J are TRBV9 and TRBJ1-5; D is possibly TRBD1 (5 bases). The CDR3 contains 16 residues. V gave up 4 bases and J gave up 3 bases, with 17 bases separating them. The V gene's germline CDR1 is SGDLS and CDR2 YYNGEE. The CDR3 DNA reads as TGTGCCAGCAGCAAAGGGGCCGGACAAAACAATCAGCCCCAGCATTTT. The encoded protein is CASSKGAGQNNQPQHF.

The J gene is TRBJ2-5, the V gene TRBV7-9; 7 nucleotides line up with TRBD2. The CDR3 extends over 14 amino acids. The ends lost 5 bases at V and 0 bases at J; junction bases unmatched: 3. Looked up from germline, CDR1 is SEHNR and CDR2 is FQNEAQ (reference sequence). The DNA of the CDR3 is TGTGCCAGCAGCCAAAGCGGGAACCAAGAGACCCAGTACTTC. Residues: CASSQSGNQETQYF.

This sequence joins TRBV30 and TRBJ1-2; TRBD1 might be the D (5 bases). The V end lost 0 bases, the J end lost 3 bases, and 14 bases lay between the germline ends. This CDR3 spans 15 amino acids. CDR1 GTSNPN and CDR2 SVGIG come from the germline V gene (reference sequence). CDR3 bases: TGTGCCTGGAGTGTAGGGTGGGGCAGGGACTATGGCTACACCTTC. It codes for CAWSVGWGRDYGYTF. The full variable domain, with the rest looked up from reference TRBV30 and TRBJ1-2, is SQTIHQWPATLVQPVGSPLSLECTVEGTSNPNLYWYRQAAGRGLQLLFYSVGIGQISSEVPQNLSASRPQDRQFILSSKKLLLSDSGFYLCAWSVGWGRDYGYTFGSGTRLTVV.

The J gene is TRBJ2-1, the V gene TRBV5-1; no definite D call. This CDR3 is 14 amino acids long. V lost 2 bases and J lost 1, with 7 bases in between. Germline CDR1 SGHRS, CDR2 YFSETQ. The CDR3 loop is CASSFATSYNEQFF. As DNA, the CDR3 is TGCGCCAGCAGCTTTGCCACTTCCTACAATGAGCAGTTCTTC.

In this sample, this clone turned up once. The junction departs from the called germline gene at one end, perhaps through a read error. The V and J genes are TRBV30 and TRBJ2-7; D perhaps matches TRBD1 (5 bases). Germline V gene data show CDR1 as GTSNPN and CDR2 as SVGIG (reference sequence). This CDR3 contains 12 residues. The CDR3 DNA follows: TGTTCCTGGACCGACAGCTCCTACGAGCAGTACTTC. Its translation: CSWTDSSYEQYF. The entire variable domain, with the rest obtained from reference TRBV30 and TRBJ2-7, is as follows: SQTIHQWPATLVQPVGSPLSLECTVEGTSNPNLYWYRQAAGRGLQLLFYSVGIGQISSEVPQNLSASRPQDRQFILSSKKLLLSDSGFYLCSWTDSSYEQYFGPGTRLTVT.

The chain recombines TRBV6-6 with TRBJ1-1; maybe TRBD1 (6 bases). V shed 6 bases and J shed 7 bases, with 21 bases lying between them. From germline, CDR1 is MNHNY and CDR2 SVGAGI (reference sequence). The CDR3 has 15 amino acids. In DNA, the CDR3 is TGTGCCAGCAGGAGTGTGGGGGCGCAGTCGGATGAAGCTTTCTTT. It yields the protein CASRSVGAQSDEAFF.

The chain links TRBV9 to TRBJ1-3; D uncertain. V lost 3 bases, J lost 2 bases, and 6 bases lay in between. This CDR3 is built from 13 residues. Germline CDR1 is SGDLS and CDR2 is YYNGEE. The CDR3 coding sequence is TGTGCCAGCAGCGAAGGAGCTGGAAACACCATATATTTT. This sequence encodes CASSEGAGNTIYF.

This chain connects TRBV28 to TRBJ2-1; the match to TRBD2 covers 12 bases. The germline V gene has CDR1 MDHEN and CDR2 SYDVKM. The V and J ends lost 5 bases and 1 base, in that order; junction bases with no gene match: 3. The CDR3 spans 16 residues. CDR3 protein: CASSQTSGGSYNEQFF. DNA for the CDR3: TGTGCCAGCAGTCAGACTAGCGGGGGTTCCTACAATGAGCAGTTCTTC.

The chain joins TRBV18 to TRBJ2-3, with TRBD1 matching over 10 bases. The CDR3 contains 19 residues. The germline CDR1 and CDR2 sequences are KGHSH and LQKENI. Trimming removed 6 bases from V and 2 bases from J; junction bases left unmatched: 17. The CDR3 region has the DNA TGTGCCAGCTCCCCAAGCCGGGGACAGGGGAACGGATACACAGATACGCAGTATTTT. Translation gives CASSPSRGQGNGYTDTQYF.

The CDR3 loop is CASSSVRSPATQYF. The DNA for the CDR3 is TGTGCCAGCAGCTCCGTGAGAAGTCCCGCCACGCAGTATTTT. The rearrangement uses TRBV7-2 and TRBJ2-3; unclear D gene. Germline lookup yields CDR1 SGHTA and CDR2 FQGNSA. The CDR3 extends over 14 amino acids. V was clipped by 4 bases and J by 9 bases, with 17 bases between them.